The source of this T cell receptor beta chain is a study of identical twins. Trimming pared 8 bases from V and 0 bases from J, leaving 28 bases between. The CDR3 totals 20 residues. Germline V gives CDR1 MNHEY, CDR2 SMNVEV (reference sequence). Findings and caveats of the study: While abundant cord blood beta clonotypes carried fewer insertions, memory repertoires showed no such pattern.

A note on this clonotype: Its antigen is as yet unknown.

A universal primer site was created by template switching, with the cDNA bearing unique molecular identifiers. In TCRdb, the 5' RACE reads were re-called with MiXCR into one record per CDR3 protein. Here the sample spans more than 650,000 distinct CDR3 sequences, around 5.7% being singletons. The sequence was collected from a man aged 18-30 years in good health. The chain links TRBV27 to TRBJ2-2; possible D gene TRBD1, 6 bases. Sequenced sample: naive T cells sorted from blood. The CDR3 loop reads CASPQKQTQTGTPNTGELFF. CDR3 in DNA: TGTGCCAGCCCCCAAAAACAAACACAGACCGGGACACCGAACACCGGGGAGCTGTTTTTT.